Below, one TCR beta chain is given with its context. Its antigen is still unknown. The CDR3 is made up of 14 amino acids. Trimming at V came to 3 bases and at J to 4 bases, leaving 3 bases not matched to a gene. The germline gives CDR1 LNHDA, CDR2 SQIVND (reference sequence). Primers included in the PCR were 60 Vbeta and 13 Jbeta primers. Original analysis: In a later analysis, around 10 million of some 80 million unique beta chains occurred in at least two donors. Libraries were prepared by immunoSEQ multiplex PCR; TCRdb keeps only in-frame clonotypes and omits some of them. For V, J and clone size, that table is used; D and trimming come from the DNA. The sample gives some 170,000 clones, roughly two thirds of which show up once; roughly 3% is in the top ten. This entry belongs to a study of cytomegalovirus exposure and HLA in healthy donors. Study observations and caveats: Through in vitro validation, three CMV-associated chains were shown to be specific for CMV antigens.

Sample: PBMCs. This chain uses TRBV19 with TRBJ2-3; 8 nucleotides line up with TRBD1. This TCR came from a woman in her 30s in good health and CMV-seronegative. The CDR3 bases are TGTGCCAGTAGTATTGGACAGGGCGCAGATACGCAGTATTTT. The encoded protein is CASSIGQGADTQYF.